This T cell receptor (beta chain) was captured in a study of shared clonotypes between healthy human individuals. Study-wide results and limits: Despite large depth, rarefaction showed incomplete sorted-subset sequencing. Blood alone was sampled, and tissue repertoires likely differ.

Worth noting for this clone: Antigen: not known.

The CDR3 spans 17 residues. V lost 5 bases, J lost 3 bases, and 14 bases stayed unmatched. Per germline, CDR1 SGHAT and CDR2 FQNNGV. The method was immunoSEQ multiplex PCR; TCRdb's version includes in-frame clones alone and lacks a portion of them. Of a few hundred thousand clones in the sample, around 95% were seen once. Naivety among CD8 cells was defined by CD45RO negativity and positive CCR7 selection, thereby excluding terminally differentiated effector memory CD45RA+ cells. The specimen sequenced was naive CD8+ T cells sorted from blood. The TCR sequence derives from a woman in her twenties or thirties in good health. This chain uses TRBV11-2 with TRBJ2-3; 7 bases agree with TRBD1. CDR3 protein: CASSQHKQGIGTDTQYF. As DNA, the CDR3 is TGTGCCAGCAGCCAACATAAACAGGGGATAGGAACAGATACGCAGTATTTT.